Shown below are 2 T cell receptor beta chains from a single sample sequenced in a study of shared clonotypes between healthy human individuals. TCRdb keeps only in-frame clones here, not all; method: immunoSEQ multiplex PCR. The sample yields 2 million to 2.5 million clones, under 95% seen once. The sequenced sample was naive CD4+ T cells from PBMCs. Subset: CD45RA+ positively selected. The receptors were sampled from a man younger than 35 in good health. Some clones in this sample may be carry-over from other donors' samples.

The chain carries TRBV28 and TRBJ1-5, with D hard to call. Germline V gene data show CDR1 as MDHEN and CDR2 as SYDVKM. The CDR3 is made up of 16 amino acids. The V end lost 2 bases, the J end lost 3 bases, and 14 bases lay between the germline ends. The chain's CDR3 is CASSLAFSGVNQPQHF. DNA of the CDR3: TGTGCCAGCAGTTTAGCGTTCTCCGGGGTCAATCAGCCCCAGCATTTT.

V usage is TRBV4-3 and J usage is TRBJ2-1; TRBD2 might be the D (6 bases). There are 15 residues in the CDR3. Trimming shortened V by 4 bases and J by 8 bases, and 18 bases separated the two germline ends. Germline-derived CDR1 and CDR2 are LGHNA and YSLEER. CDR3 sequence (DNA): TGCGCCAGCAGCCCCGGGACTCCTTACTTCTATGAGCAGTTCTTC. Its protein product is CASSPGTPYFYEQFF.